Following are 21 T cell receptor beta chains from one sample sequenced in a study of blood T cells in healthy people across ages. A second PCR of roughly 7 to 11 cycles used a sample-barcoded 5' primer and a J-beta primer mix. TCRdb ran MiXCR on the 5' RACE reads and lists one entry per CDR3 protein. Among about 730,000 distinct CDR3 sequences listed, roughly two fifths were seen once. Sequencing was performed on blood. The origin of the receptors is a woman aged 60 to 75 in good health.

The chain joins TRBV19 to TRBJ2-7; D may match TRBD1 or TRBD2 (5 bases each). Germline-derived CDR1 and CDR2 are LNHDA and SQIVND (reference sequence). V lost 3 bases and J lost 2, with 11 bases in between. The CDR3 sequence is 14 residues long. The CDR3 nucleotides are TGTGCCAGTAGTATGGGACGGGTACCCTACGAGCAGTACTTC. Translation gives CASSMGRVPYEQYF.

This chain uses TRBV7-9 with TRBJ1-1; D gene unclear. Trimming left V 5 bases short and J 1 base short, with 17 bases between. Germline CDR1 and CDR2: SEHNR and FQNEAQ (reference sequence). The CDR3 is 16 amino acids. CDR3 in amino acids: CASSLDSAEANTEAFF. CDR3 nucleotide sequence: TGTGCCAGCAGCCTGGATTCCGCTGAAGCGAACACTGAAGCTTTCTTT.

A few counts support this clonotype. The chain recombines TRBV20-1 with TRBJ2-3; TRBD1 is a possible D gene (6 bases). The ends were cut back, 0 bases at V and 0 bases at J, with 10 bases in the middle. CDR1 and CDR2 (germline): DFQATT, SNEGSKA (reference sequence). The CDR3 runs 15 residues. DNA for the CDR3: TGCAGTGCTAGAGATGACAGGTCGAGCACAGATACGCAGTATTTT. Amino acid sequence: CSARDDRSSTDTQYF.

The CDR3 loop is CASGPGNNEKLFF. Written as DNA, the CDR3 is TGCGCCAGCGGGCCGGGGAATAATGAAAAACTGTTTTTT. The chain joins TRBV5-1 to TRBJ1-4, with no clear D. CDR3 size: 13 residues. V was pared by 7 bases and J by 4 bases, with 11 bases between. Germline V lookup: CDR1 SGHRS, CDR2 YFSETQ.

The V and J genes are TRBV7-9 and TRBJ2-5, with TRBD2 identical over 10 bases. The J call is doubtful: the DNA matches TRBJ2-7 better. The germline gives CDR1 SEHNR, CDR2 FQNEAQ (reference sequence). CDR3 length equals 15 residues. Here the CDR3 DNA reads TGTGCCAGCAGCTTTGGAAGCGGGAGGGCGGACGAGCAGTACTTC. Translating it yields CASSFGSGRADEQYF.

This chain uses TRBV12-3 or TRBV12-4 with TRBJ2-3; 9 nucleotides agree with TRBD2. The CDR3 is 16 amino acids. J was trimmed by 2 bases and V by 3 bases; bases with no gene match: 6. The CDR3 here is CASSFSSGAPTDTQYF. The CDR3 region has the DNA TGTGCCAGCAGTTTTTCTAGCGGGGCTCCCACAGATACGCAGTATTTT.

The chain couples TRBV29-1 to TRBJ1-2; 8 bases align to TRBD1. V gave up 6 bases and J gave up 8 bases; unmatched junction bases: 11. CDR3 length: 13 residues. Germline V gene data show CDR1 as SQVTM and CDR2 as ANQGSEA. The CDR3 DNA is TGCAGCGTGGGACAGGTTTTATCAGGAGGCTACACCTTC. It translates to CSVGQVLSGGYTF.

This clonotype showed up just a few times. The rearrangement links TRBV7-9 to TRBJ2-7; 7 bases fit TRBD2. V lost 4 bases, J lost 6 bases, and 0 bases stayed unmatched. The CDR3 is made up of 11 amino acids. The V gene's germline CDR1 is SEHNR and CDR2 FQNEAQ (reference sequence). CDR3 amino acids: CASSWEGEQYF. In nucleotides, the CDR3 is TGTGCCAGCAGCTGGGAGGGCGAGCAGTACTTC.

This chain joins TRBV20-1 and TRBJ2-7; D ambiguous. CDR1 DFQATT and CDR2 SNEGSKA come from the germline V gene (reference sequence). CDR3 length: 14 residues. V gave up 0 bases and J gave up 7 bases, with 16 bases separating them. CDR3 region: CSAREQASYNEQYF. The CDR3 nucleotides are TGCAGTGCTAGAGAGCAAGCCTCCTACAATGAGCAGTACTTC.

V is TRBV7-8 and J is TRBJ2-1, with TRBD2 matching over 11 bases. The CDR3 spans 15 residues. V was clipped by 7 bases and J by 7 bases; unmatched bases: 9. The V gene's germline CDR1 is SGHVS and CDR2 FQNEAQ. This chain's CDR3 is CASTSPSGGHNEQFF. DNA of the CDR3: TGTGCCAGCACCTCCCCTAGCGGGGGGCATAATGAGCAGTTCTTC.

The CDR3 DNA follows: TGTGCCAGCAGCTCCGATCTTTGGCTAGCGGGAGGGGCAGATACGCAGTATTTT. It encodes CASSSDLWLAGGADTQYF. The V gene is TRBV7-2, the J gene TRBJ2-3, with 12 positions matching TRBD2. Germline lookup yields CDR1 SGHTA and CDR2 FQGNSA. This CDR3 contains 18 residues. V lost 4 bases to trimming and J lost 4 bases; unmatched junction nucleotides: 12. Full variable domain (outside the CDR3, taken from reference TRBV7-2 and TRBJ2-3): GAGVSQSPSNKVTEKGKDVELRCDPISGHTALYWYRQSLGQGLEFLIYFQGNSAPDKSGLPSDRFSAERTGGSVSTLTIQRTQQEDSAVYLCASSSDLWLAGGADTQYFGPGTRLTVL.

The rearrangement joins TRBV25-1 to TRBJ2-2; D gene unclear. The CDR3 totals 13 residues. The V end lost 3 bases, the J end lost 1 base, and 3 bases lay between the germline ends. Germline assignment: CDR1 MGHDK and CDR2 SYGVNS. The CDR3 reads CASSERNTGELFF. The CDR3 DNA is TGTGCCAGCAGTGAGCGGAACACCGGGGAGCTGTTTTTT.

The chain links TRBV7-2 to TRBJ2-6; possible D gene TRBD1, 5 bases. Looked up from germline, CDR1 is SGHTA and CDR2 is FQGNSA. CDR3 size: 16 residues. V was cut by 1 base and J by 4 bases, with 11 bases left in between. CDR3 nucleotides: TGTGCCAGCAGCTTAGGTTGGGGCGAGGGGGCCAACGTCCTGACTTTC. Translated, it gives CASSLGWGEGANVLTF.

V gene TRBV28 combines with J gene TRBJ1-2, with 7 bases aligning to TRBD1. CDR1 is MDHEN, CDR2 SYDVKM, per germline. Unmatched junction bases numbered 9, after V lost 10 bases and J lost 7 bases. The CDR3 spans 12 residues. CDR3 DNA sequence: TGTGCCAACACCGACAGGGATGGTGGCTACACCTTC. This encodes CANTDRDGGYTF.

The chain combines TRBV28 with TRBJ2-1; TRBD1 or TRBD2 may be the D gene (6 bases each). Trimming removed 7 bases at V and 8 bases at J, with 21 bases between. Germline-derived CDR1 and CDR2 are MDHEN and SYDVKM. This CDR3 has 15 amino acids. CDR3 amino acids: CASKGGGGEKYEQFF. CDR3 nucleotide sequence: TGTGCCAGCAAAGGGGGAGGAGGCGAAAAGTATGAGCAGTTCTTC.

In its sample, this clonotype was seen a few times. The rearrangement uses TRBV20-1 and TRBJ2-4; the match to TRBD2 covers 12 bases. The CDR3 covers 16 residues. Trimming removed 2 bases from V and 5 bases from J; junction bases left unmatched: 7. Germline V CDR1 and CDR2: DFQATT, SNEGSKA (reference sequence). CDR3 sequence (DNA): TGCAGTGCTAGATCCAGACTAGCGGGGGAGGAAAACATTCAGTACTTC. Its protein product is CSARSRLAGEENIQYF.

This clonotype was picked up a small number of times. This rearrangement joins TRBV4-3 to TRBJ2-2; TRBD2 aligns across 9 bases. The CDR3 is made up of 15 amino acids. Germline V gives CDR1 LGHNA, CDR2 YSLEER. V was clipped by 2 bases and J by 5 bases; unmatched bases: 3. In nucleotides, the CDR3 is TGCGCCAGCAGCCAAACTAGCGGGCCTACCGGGGAGCTGTTTTTT. It is translated as CASSQTSGPTGELFF.

In its sample, this clonotype was seen many times. The DNA for the CDR3 is TGCGCCAGCAGCTTGGAGGGCCGAACACGAGAGCAGTTCTTC. Its translation is CASSLEGRTREQFF. The chain couples TRBV5-1 to TRBJ2-1; D call uncertain. Trimming took 0 bases from V and 10 from J, leaving 14 bases between them. Germline lookup yields CDR1 SGHRS and CDR2 YFSETQ. This CDR3 is built from 14 residues.

This clonotype was recorded a few times. CDR3 residues: CASSRDSAVLNEQFF. The CDR3, as DNA: TGTGCCAGCAGCCGGGACTCCGCAGTTCTCAATGAGCAGTTCTTC. V and J are TRBV7-3 and TRBJ2-1; possible D gene TRBD2, 6 bases. CDR1 is SGHTA, CDR2 FQGTGA, per germline. There are 15 residues in the CDR3. V lost 5 bases, J lost 6 bases, and 17 bases lay in between.

This chain connects TRBV10-3 to TRBJ1-2; D remains unclear. The CDR3 totals 13 residues. Per the germline V gene, CDR1 is ENHRY and CDR2 is SYGVKD. The V end was cut by 0 bases, the J end by 5 bases, with 7 bases between. The CDR3 nucleotides read TGTGCCATCAGTGAGTCGCCGGATTATGGCTACACCTTC. It yields the protein CAISESPDYGYTF.

This clonotype was counted ten times or more. The chain uses TRBV25-1 and TRBJ1-2; D is possibly TRBD1 (5 bases). There are 11 residues in the CDR3. CDR1 and CDR2 from the germline V gene are MGHDK and SYGVNS. V was cut by 11 bases and J by 2 bases, with 9 bases left in between. CDR3 sequence: CAGEGNYGYTF. CDR3 in DNA: TGTGCCGGGGAGGGGAACTATGGCTACACCTTC.